Listed below are T cell receptor beta chains from one sample, sequenced in a study of blood T cell repertoires in COVID-19. Profiling relied on immunoSEQ multiplex PCR, and the TCRdb table lists in-frame clones only, not all of them. Of over 200,000 clones in the sample, 80% to 90% are singletons; the top ten hold less than 3.5%. Input material: peripheral blood. These receptors were taken from a man aged 30 to 39 with COVID-19, enrolled during active disease. Both conserved end residues are part of each CDR3. A D gene is named only where the DNA matches it firmly. Size values are once, few and many counts, or a class for expanded clones, and some rows have none.

NA,TRBV2,TRBJ2-5,NA,CASSYQETQYF,TGTGCCAGCAGTTATCAAGAGACCCAGTACTTC
NA,TRBV6-1,TRBJ1-5,TRBD1,CASLQGAGNQPQHF,TGTGCCAGCCTTCAGGGGGCCGGCAATCAGCCCCAGCATTTT
NA,TRBV18,TRBJ2-7,TRBD1,CASSQTGTGGYEQYF,TGTGCCAGCTCACAAACCGGGACAGGGGGCTACGAGCAGTACTTC
NA,TRBV5-1,TRBJ1-4,TRBD1,CASSMGTGGNEKLFF,TGCGCCAGCAGCATGGGGACAGGAGGTAATGAAAAACTGTTTTTT
NA,TRBV7-2,TRBJ1-5,NA,CASSFTGSNQPQHF,TGTGCCAGCAGCTTCACAGGGAGCAATCAGCCCCAGCATTTT
NA,TRBV6-4,TRBJ2-1,TRBD1,CASSDTGTGFNEQFF,TGTGCCAGCAGTGACACCGGGACAGGGTTCAATGAGCAGTTCTTC
NA,TRBV19,TRBJ2-1,TRBD2,CASSMGLAGAEQFF,TGTGCCAGTAGTATGGGACTAGCGGGAGCTGAGCAGTTCTTC
NA,TRBV12-5,TRBJ1-3,NA,CASGLVIATSGNTIYF,TGTGCTAGTGGTTTGGTAATCGCTACCTCTGGAAACACCATATATTTT
NA,TRBV4-3,TRBJ2-1,NA,CASSQVVAAVGQFF,TGCGCCAGCAGCCAAGTCGTAGCGGCGGTAGGGCAGTTCTTC
NA,TRBV28,TRBJ1-2,NA,CASSFTGSNYGYTF,TGTGCCAGCAGTTTCACGGGGAGTAACTATGGCTACACCTTC
NA,TRBV7-2,TRBJ1-2,TRBD1,CASSQGQGLNYGYTF,TGTGCCAGCAGCCAAGGACAGGGCCTTAACTATGGCTACACCTTC
NA,TRBV18,TRBJ1-2,TRBD1,CASSAGQAEGYTF,TGTGCCAGCTCAGCGGGACAGGCGGAGGGCTACACCTTC
NA,TRBV28,TRBJ1-2,NA,CASSLGLSGGGYTF,TGTGCCAGCAGTTTAGGGTTGTCGGGGGGTGGCTACACCTTC
NA,TRBV6-6,TRBJ1-4,TRBD1,CASSSPGQNNEKLFF,TGTGCCAGCAGTTCCCCGGGACAGAATAATGAAAAACTGTTTTTT
NA,TRBV2,TRBJ2-7,TRBD1,CASSARQGSSYEQYF,TGTGCCAGCAGCGCCCGACAGGGTAGCTCCTACGAGCAGTACTTC
NA,TRBV15,TRBJ1-2,NA,CATSRDAGAPYGYTF,TGTGCCACCAGCAGAGATGCAGGGGCGCCCTATGGCTACACCTTC
NA,TRBV27,TRBJ1-2,NA,CASKNMITGDYGYTF,TGTGCCAGTAAGAACATGATAACAGGTGATTATGGCTACACCTTC
NA,TRBV4-1,TRBJ1-2,NA,CASSQDSSTWAGYGYTF,TGCGCCAGCAGCCAAGATTCCTCGACCTGGGCGGGGTATGGCTACACCTTC
NA,TRBV6-2/TRBV6-3,TRBJ1-5,NA,CASSPRRGEGNQPQHF,TGTGCCAGCAGTCCCAGACGGGGGGAAGGCAATCAGCCCCAGCATTTT
NA,TRBV25-1,TRBJ2-5,TRBD1,CASRPSGTGYQETQYF,TGTGCCAGCAGGCCCTCCGGGACAGGTTACCAAGAGACCCAGTACTTC
once,TRBV7-2,TRBJ1-1,NA,CASRRQVDTEAFF,TGTGCCAGCCGACGACAGGTCGACACTGAAGCTTTCTTT
NA,TRBV11-1,TRBJ1-2,NA,CASAQVDYGYTF,TGTGCCAGCGCTCAGGTTGACTATGGCTACACCTTC
NA,TRBV28,TRBJ2-3,TRBD1,CASSRQGGSTDTQYF,TGTGCCAGCAGCCGACAGGGGGGTAGCACAGATACGCAGTATTTT
NA,TRBV7-9,TRBJ1-2,NA,CASLVLHRGMGYGYTF,TGTGCCAGCCTGGTCCTCCATAGGGGGATGGGTTATGGCTACACCTTC
once,TRBV6-2/TRBV6-3,TRBJ1-3,NA,CASSLLGQPPGNTIYF,TGTGCCAGCAGTCTCCTTGGACAACCTCCTGGAAACACCATATATTTT
NA,TRBV7-9,TRBJ2-7,NA,CASSLDEGRRLYEQYF,TGTGCCAGCAGCTTAGATGAAGGGAGGAGATTATACGAGCAGTACTTC
NA,TRBV10-3,TRBJ1-5,TRBD1,CAISESFQGQTYQHF,TGTGCCATCAGTGAGTCTTTCCAGGGACAGACCTACCAGCATTTT
NA,TRBV27,TRBJ2-3,TRBD1,CASSLSTGGNTQYF,TGTGCCAGCAGTTTATCAACAGGGGGAAATACGCAGTATTTT
NA,TRBV6-2/TRBV6-3,TRBJ2-7,TRBD1,CASSRAGQGSMYEQYF,TGTGCCAGCAGTCGAGCCGGACAGGGGTCGATGTACGAGCAGTACTTC
NA,TRBV18,TRBJ2-3,NA,CASSPPSYTDTQYF,TGTGCCAGCTCACCACCGAGTTACACAGATACGCAGTATTTT
NA,TRBV20-1,TRBJ2-2,TRBD2,CSASGSGTSGENTGELFF,TGCAGTGCTAGTGGATCCGGGACTAGCGGGGAAAACACCGGGGAGCTGTTTTTT
once,TRBV27,TRBJ1-1,NA,CASSSPFGGHTEAFF,TGTGCCAGCAGTTCCCCTTTTGGGGGCCACACTGAAGCTTTCTTT
NA,TRBV7-2,TRBJ1-5,TRBD1,CASTASDRVNQPQHF,TGTGCCAGCACCGCGAGCGACAGGGTGAATCAGCCCCAGCATTTT
NA,TRBV7-2,TRBJ1-5,TRBD1,CASSHKGTDSNQPQHF,TGTGCCAGCAGCCACAAAGGGACAGATAGCAATCAGCCCCAGCATTTT
NA,TRBV6-5,TRBJ1-3,NA,CASRRTGNTIYF,TGTGCCAGCAGGAGGACTGGAAACACCATATATTTT
NA,TRBV7-2,TRBJ1-3,TRBD1,CASSLGGGGGNTIYF,TGTGCCAGCAGCTTAGGAGGGGGCGGCGGAAACACCATATATTTT
NA,TRBV18,TRBJ1-6,TRBD1,CASSPPPTGGNSPLHF,TGTGCCAGCTCACCACCTCCGACAGGGGGAAATTCACCCCTCCACTTT
NA,TRBV27,TRBJ1-6,TRBD1,CASSLRGDRGPYNSPLHF,TGTGCCAGCAGTTTAAGGGGGGACAGGGGACCCTATAATTCACCCCTCCACTTT
NA,TRBV30,TRBJ1-1,TRBD1,CAWRQGWGTEAFF,TGTGCCTGGAGACAGGGGTGGGGCACTGAAGCTTTCTTT
NA,TRBV7-9,TRBJ2-3,NA,CASSLVRGATDTQYF,TGTGCCAGCAGCTTGGTTAGGGGTGCCACAGATACGCAGTATTTT
NA,TRBV28,TRBJ2-7,TRBD1,CASSPGTGKYEQYF,TGTGCCAGCAGTCCCGGGACAGGGAAGTACGAGCAGTACTTC
few,TRBV28,TRBJ1-3,NA,CASSPGGRARNTIYF,TGTGCCAGCAGTCCCGGCGGCAGGGCTAGAAACACCATATATTTT
NA,TRBV6-6,TRBJ1-2,TRBD1,CASSFSDRSNYGYTF,TGTGCCAGCAGCTTCTCGGACAGGAGCAACTATGGCTACACCTTC
NA,TRBV14,TRBJ1-3,NA,CASSQKVERPRGNTIYF,TGTGCCAGCAGCCAAAAGGTTGAGCGCCCTCGTGGAAACACCATATATTTT
once,TRBV12-3/TRBV12-4,TRBJ1-1,NA,CASSLKEEAFF,TGTGCCAGCAGTTTAAAGGAGGAAGCTTTCTTT
NA,TRBV10-3,TRBJ1-5,TRBD1,CAISGTGGNQPQHF,TGTGCCATCAGTGGGACAGGGGGCAATCAGCCCCAGCATTTT
NA,TRBV4-1,TRBJ2-2,TRBD2,CASSRGRGDYTGELFF,TGCGCCAGCAGCCGAGGTCGGGGGGACTACACCGGGGAGCTGTTTTTT
NA,TRBV19,TRBJ2-2,TRBD2,CASSIDPLSGGLTGELFF,TGTGCCAGTAGTATAGATCCCCTTTCGGGAGGCCTCACCGGGGAGCTGTTTTTT
NA,TRBV24-1,TRBJ2-1,TRBD1,CATSSGQVLGNEQFF,TGTGCCACCAGTTCTGGACAGGTCCTTGGGAATGAGCAGTTCTTC
NA,TRBV7-3,TRBJ1-3,TRBD1,CASSLTGDSRNTIYF,TGTGCCAGCAGTCTAACTGGGGACAGCCGAAACACCATATATTTT
NA,TRBV27,TRBJ1-4,NA,CASSWGDEKLFF,TGTGCCAGCAGTTGGGGGGATGAAAAACTGTTTTTT
once,TRBV28,TRBJ2-7,NA,CAIGGGSSYEQYF,TGTGCCATCGGGGGCGGGAGCTCCTACGAGCAGTACTTC
NA,TRBV10-3,TRBJ2-2,NA,CAISARVGGTGFGELFF,TGTGCCATCAGTGCGCGGGTCGGCGGGACCGGATTCGGGGAGCTGTTTTTT
NA,TRBV5-1,TRBJ2-2,NA,CASSADTNTGELFF,TGCGCCAGCAGCGCGGACACGAACACCGGGGAGCTGTTTTTT
NA,TRBV5-4,TRBJ2-1,TRBD2,CASALAGGIGEQFF,TGTGCCAGCGCACTAGCGGGGGGAATTGGTGAGCAGTTCTTC
NA,TRBV2,TRBJ1-2,NA,CASSSQDSTYTF,TGTGCCAGCAGTAGCCAGGACAGTACCTACACCTTC
NA,TRBV5-1,TRBJ2-3,TRBD2,CASSFRGGGTDTQYF,TGCGCCAGCAGCTTCCGGGGGGGCGGCACAGATACGCAGTATTTT
NA,TRBV10-3,TRBJ2-7,TRBD1,CAIRPGQGGYEQYF,TGTGCCATCAGGCCGGGACAGGGGGGATACGAGCAGTACTTC